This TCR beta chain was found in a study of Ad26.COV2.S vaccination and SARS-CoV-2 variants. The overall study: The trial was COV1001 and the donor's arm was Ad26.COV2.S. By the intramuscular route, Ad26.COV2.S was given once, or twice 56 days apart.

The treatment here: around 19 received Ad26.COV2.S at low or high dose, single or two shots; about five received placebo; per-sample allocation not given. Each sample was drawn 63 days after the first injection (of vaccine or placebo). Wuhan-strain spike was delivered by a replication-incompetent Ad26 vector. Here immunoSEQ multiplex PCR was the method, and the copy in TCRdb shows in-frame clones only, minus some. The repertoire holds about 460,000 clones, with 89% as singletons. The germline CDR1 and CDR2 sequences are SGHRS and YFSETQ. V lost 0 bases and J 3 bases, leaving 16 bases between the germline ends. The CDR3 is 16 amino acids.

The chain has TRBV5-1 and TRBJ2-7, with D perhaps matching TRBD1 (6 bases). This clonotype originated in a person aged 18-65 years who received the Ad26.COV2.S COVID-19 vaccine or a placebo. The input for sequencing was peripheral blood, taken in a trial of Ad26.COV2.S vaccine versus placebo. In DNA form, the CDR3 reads TGCGCCAGCAGCTTGGTGGCGGCGGGCAGGGGCTACGAGCAGTACTTC. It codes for CASSLVAAGRGYEQYF. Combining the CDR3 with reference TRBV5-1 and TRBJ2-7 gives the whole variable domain KAGVTQTPRYLIKTRGQQVTLSCSPISGHRSVSWYQQTPGQGLQFLFEYFSETQRNKGNFPGRFSGRQFSNSRSEMNVSTLELGDSALYLCASSLVAAGRGYEQYFGPGTRLTVT.